This entry is about one TCR beta chain. The antigen this receptor binds is unknown. No base quality information exists; no much larger clone differs at one position. The sample's time point, from its label and the paper: baseline pretreatment blood. The treatment or condition label for this specimen denotes: 15 Gy SBRT to primary tumor, nephrectomy 4 weeks later. To follow tumor-enriched clonotypes, peripheral blood was collected serially from radiation-treated patients at baseline and again at 2 weeks and 4 weeks after SBRT. Every patient had renal cell carcinoma of clear cell pathology. The QIAamp DNA Blood Mini Kit (Qiagen) was used to prepare genomic DNA for TCR sequencing. The analyses included only samples that passed all quality control checks. This sample is part of a study of radiation and T cells in renal cell carcinoma (dated by TCRdb to about 2020). Regarding the complete study: The samples were drawn from a clinical trial, where primary renal cell carcinomas were treated with 15 Gy of stereotactic body radiation therapy and then removed by nephrectomy 4 weeks afterward. A total of around 50 samples underwent TCR beta sequencing, made up of approximately 26 tumors and some 27 peripheral blood samples. Across all 55 or so samples, 4 million to 5 million unique CDR3 nucleotide sequences encoding roughly 2.7 million unique CDR3 amino acid sequences were identified. Overall results and qualifications from the work: In blood, the top tumor clonotypes increased from baseline to 2 weeks after radiation and then shrank by 4 weeks, which suggests a temporary expansion of tumor-resident clones. Because pretreatment tumor biopsies were not available, the study could not determine whether clonotypes were already present within the tumor at baseline. Tracking of blood repertoire dynamics stopped at approximately four weeks after treatment, with no follow-up past that point. Because the trial had a single-armed design, the trial could not examine how radiation dose or scheduling affected the TCR repertoire.

Following the manufacturer's recommendations, the immunoSEQ kit was used to generate TCR beta libraries from genomic DNA. Library preparation used a first multiplex PCR with proprietary primers, then a second PCR adding unique barcodes, with bead cleanups after each round. Each sample batch included a kit-provided positive control reaction and a negative control reaction. The final libraries were assessed on an Agilent 4200 TapeStation D1000 ScreenTape, pooled by volume, and quantified by qPCR. Sequencing ran on an Illumina NextSeq500 with a MidOutput 150-cycle cartridge, using 156 Read1 and 15 Index1 cycles with kit custom primers. The pooled library was loaded at approximately 0.95 pM with about 21% PhiX control spiked in. In the source study's methods: Vendor-processed data were analyzed in R, and a clonotype was defined as all T cells sharing the same CDR3 nucleotide sequence. For clone abundance analyses, frequencies were normalized to the 10,000 most abundant clones per sample. Public T cell clones, which averaged fewer than five per sample, were removed prior to analysis. Tumor-enriched clonotypes and baseline blood-enriched clonotypes were defined as those with an abundance difference of at least 32-fold between compartments. Clonotypes expanded or contracted between blood time points were identified with a beta-binomial differential abundance model. Similarity between tumor and blood repertoires was quantified using the Baroni-Urbani and Buser coefficient, and groups were compared with two-tailed Wilcoxon tests in R. TCRdb's version of the immuneACCESS table is confined to in-frame rearrangements and falls short of the full clone set. An unresolved V gene accounts for under half of the shortfall where checked; the remainder is of unknown origin. The V and J calls and clone size come from that table; D and trimming were worked out from the DNA. This sample holds roughly 130,000 clones; 88% were observed only once. About 11% of the sample belongs to the ten largest clones.

Including cysteine and phenylalanine, the CDR3 has 16 amino acids. Only the CDR3 region is kept as DNA, spanning 48 bases read in frame from base 1. CDR1 and CDR2 are read off the germline V gene as KGHSH and LQKENI. V is trimmed back by 4 bases and J by 0 bases, and the junction contains 6 bases that no gene match accounts for. The sample in question was blood, obtained from a patient whose treatment included radiotherapy and nephrectomy. The TCR originated in a woman aged 50 to 60 with renal cell carcinoma. In this chain, TRBV18 is recombined with TRBJ2-1; TRBD2 matches 7 bases in the middle. The CDR3 region: CASSLRAGRSYNEQFF. The nucleotides are TGTGCCAGCTCACTTCGAGCGGGGCGCTCCTACAATGAGCAGTTCTTC. Where the CDR3 stops, the reference TRBV18 and TRBJ2-1 genes take over; the full variable domain is NAGVMQNPRHLVRRRGQEARLRCSPMKGHSHVYWYRQLPEEGLKFMVYLQKENIIDESGMPKERFSAEFPKEGPSILRIQQVVRGDSAAYFCASSLRAGRSYNEQFFGPGTRLTVL.